The clone carrying this T cell receptor beta chain was detected a few times. Antigen: not known. A junction end diverges from the germline sequence, so it may reflect a read error. These data come from a study of CD8 T cells in ankylosing spondylitis. Findings of the study overall: There was reportedly significant enrichment of clones that were disease-linked in matched ankylosing spondylitis synovial fluid. A motif in TCR beta, a set of under ten highly homologous variants, appeared characteristic of ankylosing spondylitis blood.

The TCR beta libraries were generated through quantitative 5'-RACE incorporating molecular barcodes. Each CDR3 protein gets one entry after TCRdb re-called the 5' RACE reads with MiXCR. The table includes almost 400,000 distinct CDR3 sequences, approximately 20% detected once. The CDR3 is made up of 12 amino acids. CDR1 and CDR2 (germline): SGHTA, FQGNSA. The TCR comes from a male donor with ankylosing spondylitis. The chain employs TRBV7-2 and TRBJ2-1; D ambiguous. The sequencing sample was made of blood, either unsorted or a sorted T cell fraction (not recorded which). Here the CDR3 reads CASSPPQQEMVF. The CDR3 DNA reads TGTGCCAGCAGCCCACCCCAGCAGGAGATGGTCTTC.